These 25 T cell receptor beta chains came from one sample sequenced in a study of metastatic and nonmetastatic thyroid tumors. Ahead of thyroid surgery, no patient had received treatment of any kind. MiXCR was used by TCRdb to re-call the PCR reads. Among some 15,000 clones, less than 4.5% were seen once, and the ten largest hold 27%. The material sequenced was tumor tissue. The origin of the receptors is a female donor with papillary thyroid cancer or a benign thyroid nodule (not recorded which). Some clones in this sample may be carry-over from other donors' samples.

This clone occurred many times. This rearrangement joins TRBV6-2 or TRBV6-3 to TRBJ1-5, with unresolved D. The V gene's germline CDR1 is MNHEY and CDR2 SVGEGT. V was cut by 0 bases and J by 2 bases, with 11 bases left in between. This CDR3 has 16 residues. This CDR3 is CASSYSQGGRNQPQHF. The CDR3, as DNA: TGTGCCAGCAGTTACTCGCAAGGTGGGCGCAATCAGCCCCAGCATTTT.

This clone occurred a few times. This chain connects TRBV27 to TRBJ1-3; possible D gene TRBD1, 5 bases. From germline, CDR1 is MNHEY and CDR2 SMNVEV (reference sequence). The CDR3 is made up of 16 amino acids. V lost 4 bases, J lost 0 bases, and 13 bases lay in between. The CDR3 DNA sequence: TGTGCCAGCAGTTCCGGAGGGGCGATCTCTGGAAACACCATATATTTT. It specifies CASSSGGAISGNTIYF.

This clone was detected a few times. With a much larger clone just one base away, this may be a read error. This chain joins TRBV28 and TRBJ2-1, with D perhaps TRBD2 (6 bases). Per germline, CDR1 MDHEN and CDR2 SYDVKM. Trimming removed 2 bases from V and 4 bases from J, with 12 bases in between. The CDR3 is made up of 15 amino acids. CDR3 sequence: CASSLAIGGYNEQFF. The CDR3 region has the DNA TGTGCCAGCAGTTTAGCTATCGGGGGTTACAATGAGCAGTTCTTC.

This clone was seen a handful of times. This chain uses TRBV28 with TRBJ1-1; D perhaps matches TRBD1 (6 bases). CDR3 length equals 12 residues. Trimming shortened V by 7 bases and J by 10 bases, and 16 bases separated the two germline ends. Germline CDR1 and CDR2: MDHEN and SYDVKM. The CDR3: CASTSRTEPAFF. The CDR3 bases are TGTGCCAGCACCTCGAGGACAGAACCAGCTTTCTTT.

A few counts support this clone. The chain recombines TRBV7-3 with TRBJ2-1; D may be TRBD2 (6 bases). This CDR3 is built from 16 residues. Germline values: CDR1 SGHTA, CDR2 FQGTGA. Trimming stripped 5 bases from V and 9 bases from J, with 23 bases between. The CDR3 is CASSLKLEGPTGEQFF. The CDR3 nucleotides read TGTGCCAGCAGCCTAAAATTGGAGGGCCCAACGGGTGAGCAGTTCTTC.

The chain has TRBV28 and TRBJ1-5; possible D gene TRBD1, 5 bases. V lost 1 base, J lost 9 bases, and 13 bases lay in between. Germline CDR1 reads MDHEN; CDR2 reads SYDVKM. The CDR3 loop spans 14 amino acids. The CDR3 sequence: CASSLSPEGRPQHF. In DNA, the CDR3 is TGTGCCAGCAGTTTATCCCCAGAGGGGAGGCCCCAGCATTTT.

This clone appeared many times. The rearrangement uses TRBV6-1 and TRBJ2-7; 11 nucleotides align to TRBD1. V lost 5 bases, J lost 2 bases, and 5 bases stayed unmatched. CDR1 MNHNS and CDR2 SASEGT come from the germline V gene. The CDR3 contains 15 residues. CDR3 in amino acids: CASSSPGQGAYEQYF. The CDR3 DNA follows: TGTGCCAGCAGTTCTCCGGGACAGGGGGCCTACGAGCAGTACTTC.

J is TRBJ1-1 and V is TRBV6-1; 8 bases map to TRBD1. The junction had 12 bases not matched to a gene; V was cut back by 4 bases and J by 8 bases. Germline CDR1 is MNHNS and CDR2 is SASEGT. This CDR3 is built from 15 residues. The chain's CDR3 is CASSATGTGASEAFF. CDR3 nucleotide sequence: TGTGCCAGCAGTGCCACCGGGACAGGAGCTTCCGAAGCTTTCTTT.

A few counts support this clone. The rearrangement joins TRBV27 to TRBJ2-1; 11 positions agree with TRBD2. With V trimmed by 2 bases and J by 5 bases, 5 bases remained unmatched. Germline V CDR1 and CDR2: MNHEY, SMNVEV (reference sequence). CDR3 length: 16 residues. The DNA of the CDR3 is TGTGCCAGCAGTTTAAATCCGGGACTAGCGGACAATGAGCAGTTCTTC. This translates into CASSLNPGLADNEQFF.

This clone was seen more than once but under ten times. The chain joins TRBV2 to TRBJ1-6; D is undetermined. The length of the CDR3 is 15 residues. Germline assignment: CDR1 SNHLY and CDR2 FYNNEI. V dropped 3 bases and J dropped 0 bases, with 6 bases sitting between them. CDR3 DNA: TGTGCCAGCAGTGACACTAGCTCCTATAATTCACCCCTCCACTTT. As protein: CASSDTSSYNSPLHF. The full variable domain, in which reference TRBV2 and TRBJ1-6 provide the parts outside the CDR3, is EPEVTQTPSHQVTQMGQEVILRCVPISNHLYFYWYRQILGQKVEFLVSFYNNEISEKSEIFDDQFSVERPDGSNFTLKIRSTKLEDSAMYFCASSDTSSYNSPLHFGNGTRLTVT.

The V gene is TRBV7-9, the J gene TRBJ2-7; D is perhaps TRBD2 (6 bases). Trimming removed 1 base at V and 4 bases at J, with 11 bases between. The CDR3 consists of 14 residues. Germline V CDR1 and CDR2: SEHNR, FQNEAQ (reference sequence). The CDR3 bases are TGTGCCAGCAGCTTAGACGGGAGTGCGTACGAGCAGTACTTC. Residues: CASSLDGSAYEQYF. Using reference TRBV7-9 and TRBJ2-7 for the parts outside the CDR3, the full variable domain is DTGVSQNPRHKITKRGQNVTFRCDPISEHNRLYWYRQTLGQGPEFLTYFQNEAQLEKSRLLSDRFSAERPKGSFSTLEIQRTEQGDSAMYLCASSLDGSAYEQYFGPGTRLTVT.

This clone came up a few times. The J gene is TRBJ2-7, the V gene TRBV6-1, with D unresolved. Germline loops: CDR1 MNHNS, CDR2 SASEGT. Trimming stripped 8 bases from V and 7 bases from J, with 12 bases between. This CDR3 is 11 amino acids long. The chain's CDR3 is CASATPTEQYF. The CDR3 DNA is TGTGCCAGCGCCACTCCAACAGAGCAGTACTTC.

This chain uses TRBV27 with TRBJ1-2; D unresolved. The CDR3 totals 14 residues. Germline CDR1 MNHEY, CDR2 SMNVEV (reference sequence). V was clipped by 6 bases and J by 3 bases, with 14 bases between them. CDR3 nucleotide sequence: TGTGCCAGCAGCAGAGGGAATTCTTACTATGGCTACACCTTC. The encoded protein is CASSRGNSYYGYTF.

This clone was found a few times. At one of its ends the junction is not consistent with the germline gene, which may arise from a read error. The chain couples TRBV11-2 to TRBJ1-1; possible D gene TRBD1, 5 bases. Germline CDR1 and CDR2: SGHAT and FQNNGV. The CDR3 runs to 15 residues. CDR3 in amino acids: CASSSTGGADTKAFF. CDR3 coding DNA: TGTGCCAGCAGCTCCACCGGCGGGGCGGACACTAAAGCTTTCTTT.

The V and J genes are TRBV5-1 and TRBJ2-1; the D is unclear. CDR1 is SGHRS, CDR2 YFSETQ, per germline. The CDR3 has 14 amino acids. V lost 4 bases and J 4 bases, leaving 12 bases between the germline ends. CDR3 bases: TGCGCCAGCAGCCCCTGTCATGGGTACAATGAGCAGTTCTTC. Amino acid sequence: CASSPCHGYNEQFF. Drawing the rest from reference TRBV5-1 and TRBJ2-1, the complete variable domain is KAGVTQTPRYLIKTRGQQVTLSCSPISGHRSVSWYQQTPGQGLQFLFEYFSETQRNKGNFPGRFSGRQFSNSRSEMNVSTLELGDSALYLCASSPCHGYNEQFFGPGTRLTVL.

The rearrangement uses TRBV19 and TRBJ1-2, with D uncertain. CDR1 is LNHDA and CDR2 is SQIVND in the germline V gene (reference sequence). CDR3 length: 13 residues. V was cut by 5 bases and J by 8 bases, with 15 bases left in between. The DNA of the CDR3 is TGTGCCAGTAGTCCCAACTTTCGCGCCGGCTACACCTTC. Amino acid sequence: CASSPNFRAGYTF.

V gene TRBV24-1 combines with J gene TRBJ1-1; the match to TRBD1 covers 8 bases. The CDR3 is 15 amino acids. Germline V CDR1 and CDR2: KGHDR, SFDVKD. J gave up 1 base and V 10 bases, and 10 bases lay outside the gene matches. In DNA, the CDR3 is TGTGCCACAAGTACAGGGGGGAGCGGGAACACTGAAGCTTTCTTT. This encodes CATSTGGSGNTEAFF.

The table lists this clone with a few counts. The chain links TRBV6-1 to TRBJ1-4; no firm D call. CDR3 size: 16 residues. Germline CDR1 MNHNS, CDR2 SASEGT. Trimming left V 2 bases short and J 4 bases short, with 14 bases between. CDR3 sequence (DNA): TGTGCCAGCAGTGAATCAGATTCCGTCGGTAATGAAAAACTGTTTTTT. This encodes CASSESDSVGNEKLFF.

This clone has only a few counts. V and J are TRBV9 and TRBJ1-6; 8 nucleotides line up with TRBD1. The V gene's germline CDR1 is SGDLS and CDR2 YYNGEE. With 3 bases clipped from V and 10 bases from J, the junction kept 6 bases outside the gene matches. This CDR3 spans 14 amino acids. CDR3 in amino acids: CASSATGARSPLHF. In nucleotides, the CDR3 is TGTGCCAGCAGCGCGACAGGGGCAAGATCACCCCTCCACTTT. Variable domain in full (rest from reference TRBV9 and TRBJ1-6): DSGVTQTPKHLITATGQRVTLRCSPRSGDLSVYWYQQSLDQGLQFLIQYYNGEERAKGNILERFSAQQFPDLHSELNLSSLELGDSALYFCASSATGARSPLHFGNGTRLTVT.

In this sample, this clone is large. The chain combines TRBV6-2 or TRBV6-3 with TRBJ1-6, with D uncertain. The germline gives CDR1 MNHEY, CDR2 SVGEGT. The CDR3 has 14 residues. Between the trimmed V and J ends, which lost 3 bases and 9 bases, there was a span of 12 bases. The DNA for the CDR3 is TGTGCCAGCAGTTATAGTGGTACGGCTTCACCCCTCCACTTT. Translated, it gives CASSYSGTASPLHF.

This clone was seen more than once but under ten times. This CDR3 is also generated by other DNA sequences in the sample. This sequence joins TRBV6-1 and TRBJ2-7, with D possibly TRBD2 on 5 matching bases. This CDR3 region has 17 residues. Germline V gives CDR1 MNHNS, CDR2 SASEGT. V shed 5 bases and J shed 1 base, with 21 bases lying between them. The CDR3 DNA sequence: TGTGCCAGCAGTACCGTGGCGGGCGGACGGGAATCCTACGAGCAGTACTTC. Translation: CASSTVAGGRESYEQYF.

The chain has TRBV6-2 or TRBV6-3 and TRBJ1-2, with no clear D. The CDR3 is 14 amino acids. The V gene lost 4 bases and the J gene lost 8 bases, with 17 bases spanning the gap. CDR1 is MNHEY and CDR2 is SVGEGT in the germline V gene. The CDR3: CASSSPGRFWGYTF. CDR3 in DNA: TGTGCCAGCAGTTCTCCGGGAAGGTTTTGGGGCTACACCTTC.

The chain has TRBV6-1 and TRBJ1-3; 10 bases fit TRBD1. The germline gives CDR1 MNHNS, CDR2 SASEGT. This CDR3 is 17 amino acids long. After removal of 3 bases from V and 0 bases from J, the junction contained 5 bases not matched to a gene. The CDR3 nucleotides are TGTGCCAGCAGTGACATGGGGACAGGGGACTCTGGAAACACCATATATTTT. Its protein is CASSDMGTGDSGNTIYF.

Only a few counts were recorded for this clone. The V gene is TRBV28, the J gene TRBJ2-1; 14 bases are a match to TRBD2. The germline V gene encodes CDR1 MDHEN and CDR2 SYDVKM. Germline trimming cut 6 bases from V and 5 bases from J; bases unmatched to any gene: 6. There are 16 residues in the CDR3. Here the CDR3 reads CASRQRTSGRNNEQFF. CDR3 nucleotide sequence: TGTGCCAGCAGGCAAAGGACTAGCGGGAGGAACAATGAGCAGTTCTTC.

This clone has a handful of counts. Germline is not matched at one junction end, which may reflect a read error. The same CDR3 arises from other DNA sequences in this sample as well. This rearrangement joins TRBV27 to TRBJ1-6; TRBD1 matches at 10 bases. Germline CDR1 MNHEY, CDR2 SMNVEV (reference sequence). The CDR3 is made up of 15 amino acids. In nucleotides, the CDR3 is TGTGCCAGCAGTTCGAGGACAGGGGGTAATTCACCTCTCCACTTT. Protein sequence: CASSSRTGGNSPLHF.